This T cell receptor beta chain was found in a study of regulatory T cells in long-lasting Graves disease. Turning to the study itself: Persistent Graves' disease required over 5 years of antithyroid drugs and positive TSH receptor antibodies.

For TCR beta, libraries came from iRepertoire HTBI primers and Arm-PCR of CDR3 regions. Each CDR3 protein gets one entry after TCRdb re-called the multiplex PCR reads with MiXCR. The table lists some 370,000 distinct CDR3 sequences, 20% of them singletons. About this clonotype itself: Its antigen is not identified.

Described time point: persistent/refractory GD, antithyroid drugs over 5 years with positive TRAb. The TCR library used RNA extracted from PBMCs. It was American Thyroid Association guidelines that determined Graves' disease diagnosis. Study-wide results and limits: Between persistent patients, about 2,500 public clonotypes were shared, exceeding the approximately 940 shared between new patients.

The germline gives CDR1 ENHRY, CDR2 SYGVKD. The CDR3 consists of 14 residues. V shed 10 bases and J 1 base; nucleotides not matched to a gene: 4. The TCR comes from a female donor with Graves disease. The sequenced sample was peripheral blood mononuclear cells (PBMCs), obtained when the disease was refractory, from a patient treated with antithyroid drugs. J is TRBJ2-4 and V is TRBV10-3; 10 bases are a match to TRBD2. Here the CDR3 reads CATSGRPAKNIQYF. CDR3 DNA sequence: TGTGCCACTAGCGGGAGACCCGCCAAAAACATTCAGTACTTC.